This T cell receptor (beta chain) stems from a study of T cell changes during pregnancy in multiple sclerosis. Clones were read by immunoSEQ multiplex PCR, and TCRdb kept only the in-frame ones, dropping some. The top ten hold almost 6.5% of the sample, which has under 70,000 clones, 90% seen once. The junction had 6 bases not matched to a gene; V was cut back by 5 bases and J by 8 bases. Germline CDR1 GTSNPN, CDR2 SVGIG (reference sequence). The CDR3 totals 13 residues. This clone occurred a few times. V and J are TRBV30 and TRBJ1-6; 7 bases line up with TRBD1. This TCR was sampled from a female donor in good health, enrolled as a control in a pregnancy study. The source was peripheral blood, collected in the third trimester of pregnancy. The CDR3 loop reads CAWEGQEDSPLHF. The CDR3 nucleotides are TGTGCCTGGGAAGGACAGGAGGATTCACCCCTCCACTTT.